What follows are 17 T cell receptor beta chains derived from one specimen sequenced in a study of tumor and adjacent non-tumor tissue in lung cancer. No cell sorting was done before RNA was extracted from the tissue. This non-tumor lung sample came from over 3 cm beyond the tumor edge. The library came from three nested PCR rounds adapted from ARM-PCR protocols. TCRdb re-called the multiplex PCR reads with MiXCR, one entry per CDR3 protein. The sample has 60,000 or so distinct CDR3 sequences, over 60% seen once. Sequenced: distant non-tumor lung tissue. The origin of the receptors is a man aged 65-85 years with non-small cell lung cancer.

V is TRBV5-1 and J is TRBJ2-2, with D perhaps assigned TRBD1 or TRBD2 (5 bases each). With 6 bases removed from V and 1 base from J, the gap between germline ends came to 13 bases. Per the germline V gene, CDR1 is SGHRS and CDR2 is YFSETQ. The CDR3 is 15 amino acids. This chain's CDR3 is CASNTGRRNTGELFF. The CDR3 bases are TGCGCCAGCAACACGGGACGGAGGAACACCGGGGAGCTGTTTTTT.

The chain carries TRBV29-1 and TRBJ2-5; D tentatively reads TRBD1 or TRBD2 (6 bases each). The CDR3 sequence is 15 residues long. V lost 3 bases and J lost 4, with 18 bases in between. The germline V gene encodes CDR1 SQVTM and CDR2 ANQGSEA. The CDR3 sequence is CSVELTQGGRETQYF. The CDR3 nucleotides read TGCAGCGTTGAGCTCACTCAAGGGGGGCGAGAGACCCAGTACTTC.

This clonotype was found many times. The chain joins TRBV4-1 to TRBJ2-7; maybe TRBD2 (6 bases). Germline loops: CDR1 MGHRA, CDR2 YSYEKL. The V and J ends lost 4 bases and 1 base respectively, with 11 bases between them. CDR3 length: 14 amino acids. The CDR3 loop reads CASSLLRESYEQYF. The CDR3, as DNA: TGCGCCAGCAGCCTACTCCGGGAGTCCTACGAGCAGTACTTC.

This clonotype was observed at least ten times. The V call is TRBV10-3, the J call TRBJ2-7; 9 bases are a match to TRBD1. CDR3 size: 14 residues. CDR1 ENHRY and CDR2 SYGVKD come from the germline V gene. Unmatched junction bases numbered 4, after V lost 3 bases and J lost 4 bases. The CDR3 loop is CAISDPGTGYEQYF. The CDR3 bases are TGTGCCATCAGTGACCCCGGGACAGGGTACGAGCAGTACTTC.

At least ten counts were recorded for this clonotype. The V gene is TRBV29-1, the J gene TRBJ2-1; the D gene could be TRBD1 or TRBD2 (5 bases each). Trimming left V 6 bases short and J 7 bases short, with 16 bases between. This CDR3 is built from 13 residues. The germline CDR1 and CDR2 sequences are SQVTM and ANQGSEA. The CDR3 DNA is TGCAGCGTGGCCGGGGCCGCCGGGAATGAGCAGTTCTTC. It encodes CSVAGAAGNEQFF.

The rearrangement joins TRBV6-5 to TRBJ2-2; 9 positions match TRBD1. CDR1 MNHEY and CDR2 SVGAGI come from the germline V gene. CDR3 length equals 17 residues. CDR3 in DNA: TGTGTAAGCAGATTTTACGGGACAGGGATGTACGCCGGGGAGCTGTTTTTT. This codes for CVSRFYGTGMYAGELFF.

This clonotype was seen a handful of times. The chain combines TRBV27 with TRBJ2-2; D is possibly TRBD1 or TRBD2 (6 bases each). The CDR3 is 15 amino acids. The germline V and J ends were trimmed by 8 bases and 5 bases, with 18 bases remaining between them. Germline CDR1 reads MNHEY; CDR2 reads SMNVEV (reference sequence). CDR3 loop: CASAPRGTPTGELFF. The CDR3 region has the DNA TGTGCCAGCGCCCCACGCGGGACACCAACCGGGGAGCTGTTTTTT.

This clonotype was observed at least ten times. The CDR3 reads CASSPRTGTTF. CDR3 sequence (DNA): TGTGCCAGCAGCCCCAGGACAGGGACCACCTTC. V is TRBV21-1 and J is TRBJ1-2; the table's D call TRBD1 went unverified against the DNA. TRBV21-1 corresponds to a pseudogene. The CDR3 consists of 11 residues.

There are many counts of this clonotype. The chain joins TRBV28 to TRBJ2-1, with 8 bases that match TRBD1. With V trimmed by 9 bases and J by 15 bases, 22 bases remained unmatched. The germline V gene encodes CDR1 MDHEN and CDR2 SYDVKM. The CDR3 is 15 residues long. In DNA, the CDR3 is TGTGCCAGTAACCCTGGGGGAGGACAGGGCCTAGTTCTGTTCTTC. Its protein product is CASNPGGGQGLVLFF. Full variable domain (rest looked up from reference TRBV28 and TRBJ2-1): DVKVTQSSRYLVKRTGEKVFLECVQDMDHENMFWYRQDPGLGLRLIYFSYDVKMKEKGDIPEGYSVSREKKERFSLILESASTNQTSMYLCASNPGGGQGLVLFFGPGTRLTVL.

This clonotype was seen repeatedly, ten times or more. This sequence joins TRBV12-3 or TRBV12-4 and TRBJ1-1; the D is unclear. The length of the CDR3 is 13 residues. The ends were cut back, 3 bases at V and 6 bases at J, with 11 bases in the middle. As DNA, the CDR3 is TGTGCCAGCAGTTTCGATAATAGGGCTGAAGCTTTCTTT. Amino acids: CASSFDNRAEAFF.

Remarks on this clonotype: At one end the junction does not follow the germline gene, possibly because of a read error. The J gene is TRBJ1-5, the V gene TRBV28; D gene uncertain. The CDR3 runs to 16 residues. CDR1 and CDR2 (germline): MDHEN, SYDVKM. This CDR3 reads CASSNYGESSNQSQHF. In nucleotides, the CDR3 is TGTGCTAGCAGCAATTACGGGGAATCGAGCAATCAGTCCCAGCATTTT.

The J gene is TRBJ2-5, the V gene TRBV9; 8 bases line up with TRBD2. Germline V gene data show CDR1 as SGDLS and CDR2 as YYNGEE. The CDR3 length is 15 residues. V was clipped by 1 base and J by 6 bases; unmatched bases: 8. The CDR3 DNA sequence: TGTGCCAGCAGCGTATCAAGCGGGAGCATAAAGACCCAGTACTTC. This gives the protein CASSVSSGSIKTQYF.

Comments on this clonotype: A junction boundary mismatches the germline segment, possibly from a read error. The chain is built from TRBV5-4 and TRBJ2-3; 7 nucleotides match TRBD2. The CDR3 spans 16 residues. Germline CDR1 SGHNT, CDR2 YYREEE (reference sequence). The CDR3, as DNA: TGTGCCAGCGGCTTGGAAGCGCGGGGGAGCTCAGACACGCAGTATTTT. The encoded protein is CASGLEARGSSDTQYF.

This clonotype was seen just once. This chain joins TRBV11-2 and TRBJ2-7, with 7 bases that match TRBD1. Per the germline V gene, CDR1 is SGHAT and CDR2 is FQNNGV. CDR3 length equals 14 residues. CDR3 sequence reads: CDNREGDRNYEQYF. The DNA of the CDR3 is TGTGACAACAGAGAGGGGGACAGAAACTACGAGCAGTACTTC.

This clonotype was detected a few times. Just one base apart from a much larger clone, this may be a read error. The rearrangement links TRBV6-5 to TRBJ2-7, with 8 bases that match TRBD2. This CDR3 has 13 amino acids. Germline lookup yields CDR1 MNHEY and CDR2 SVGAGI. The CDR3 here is CVSSRTSQYEQYF. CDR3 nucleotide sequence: TGTGTCAGCAGTCGGACTAGCCAGTACGAGCAGTACTTC.

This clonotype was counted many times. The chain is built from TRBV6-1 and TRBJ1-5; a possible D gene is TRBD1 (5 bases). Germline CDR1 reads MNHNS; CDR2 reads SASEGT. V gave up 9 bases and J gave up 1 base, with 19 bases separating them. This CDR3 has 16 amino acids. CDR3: CASFKLGRESNQPQHF. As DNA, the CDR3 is TGTGCCAGTTTTAAACTTGGCAGGGAAAGCAATCAGCCCCAGCATTTT.

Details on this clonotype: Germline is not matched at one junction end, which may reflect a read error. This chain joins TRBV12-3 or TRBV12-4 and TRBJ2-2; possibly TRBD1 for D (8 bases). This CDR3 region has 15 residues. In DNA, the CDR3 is TGTGTCAACAGGAGCGGGACAGGCACCACCGGGGAGCCGTTTTTT. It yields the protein CVNRSGTGTTGEPFF.